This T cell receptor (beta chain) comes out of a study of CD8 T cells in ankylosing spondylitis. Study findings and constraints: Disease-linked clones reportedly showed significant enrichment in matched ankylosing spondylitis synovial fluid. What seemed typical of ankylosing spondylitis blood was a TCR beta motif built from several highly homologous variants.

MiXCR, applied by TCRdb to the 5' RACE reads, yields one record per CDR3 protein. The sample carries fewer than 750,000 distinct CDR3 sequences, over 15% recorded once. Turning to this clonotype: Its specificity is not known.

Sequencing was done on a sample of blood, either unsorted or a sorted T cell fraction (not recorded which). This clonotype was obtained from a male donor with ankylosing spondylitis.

The CDR3 sequence is CASSLRGTYNEKLFF. In DNA form, the CDR3 reads TGTGCCAGCAGCCTAAGGGGGACGTATAATGAAAAACTGTTTTTT. The genes are TRBV11-2 and TRBJ1-4, with D perhaps matching TRBD1 (6 bases). The CDR3 has 15 amino acids. The germline CDR1 and CDR2 sequences are SGHAT and FQNNGV. Trimming left V 5 bases short and J 4 bases short, with 14 bases between.